The next 15 T cell receptor beta chains were all read from a single sample in a study of cytomegalovirus exposure and HLA in healthy donors. Measured with immunoSEQ multiplex PCR; TCRdb has only the in-frame clones, and not every one. The table has roughly 45,000 clones, 80% to 95% seen once. The material sequenced was PBMCs. Every receptor here comes from a man between 18 and 35 years old in good health and CMV-seronegative.

This sequence joins TRBV5-1 and TRBJ1-1, with D possibly TRBD1 on 6 matching bases. The V and J ends lost 0 bases and 3 bases respectively, with 12 bases between them. Germline assignment: CDR1 SGHRS and CDR2 YFSETQ. The CDR3 consists of 15 residues. CDR3: CASSLEQGGDTEAFF. The CDR3 region has the DNA TGCGCCAGCAGCTTGGAACAGGGTGGTGACACTGAAGCTTTCTTT.

This clone occurred a few times. The chain recombines TRBV7-3 with TRBJ2-7, with 8 bases aligning to TRBD2. Trimming at V came to 8 bases and at J to 3 bases, leaving 6 bases not matched to a gene. Germline assignment: CDR1 SGHTA and CDR2 FQGTGA. The CDR3 consists of 13 residues. CDR3 DNA sequence: TGTGCCAGCGCCCTCGGGGGGGGCTACGAGCAGTACTTC. Its protein product is CASALGGGYEQYF.

The J gene is TRBJ1-1, the V gene TRBV19; D may be TRBD1 (5 bases). Trimming left V 0 bases short and J 0 bases short, with 8 bases between. Germline loops: CDR1 LNHDA, CDR2 SQIVND (reference sequence). The CDR3 contains 15 residues. As DNA, the CDR3 is TGTGCCAGTAGTATAGACAGGGTCATGAACACTGAAGCTTTCTTT. Translated, it gives CASSIDRVMNTEAFF.

The CDR3 nucleotides read TGTGCCAGTAGTGGACGACAGGGAAACTATGGCTACACCTTC. The encoded protein is CASSGRQGNYGYTF. The chain joins TRBV19 to TRBJ1-2; 7 bases are a match to TRBD1. Germline trimming cut 5 bases from V and 2 bases from J; bases unmatched to any gene: 5. Germline assignment: CDR1 LNHDA and CDR2 SQIVND (reference sequence). CDR3 length equals 14 residues. Using reference TRBV19 and TRBJ1-2 for the parts outside the CDR3, the full variable domain is DGGITQSPKYLFRKEGQNVTLSCEQNLNHDAMYWYRQDPGQGLRLIYYSQIVNDFQKGDIAEGYSVSREKKESFPLTVTSAQKNPTAFYLCASSGRQGNYGYTFGSGTRLTVV.

This chain links TRBV7-6 with TRBJ2-7, with D perhaps matching TRBD1 (7 bases). From germline, CDR1 is SGHVS and CDR2 FNYEAQ. CDR3 length equals 15 residues. V was pared by 5 bases and J by 4 bases, with 18 bases between. The CDR3 region has the DNA TGTGCCAGCAGCCCCAGGACAGGAGGGGTATACGAGCAGTACTTC. It translates to CASSPRTGGVYEQYF. Full variable domain (remainder filled in from reference TRBV7-6 and TRBJ2-7): GAGVSQSPRYKVTKRGQDVALRCDPISGHVSLYWYRQALGQGPEFLTYFNYEAQQDKSGLPNDRFSAERPEGSISTLTIQRTEQRDSAMYRCASSPRTGGVYEQYFGPGTRLTVT.

This chain links TRBV6-1 with TRBJ2-1; TRBD1 might be the D (5 bases). Germline V gives CDR1 MNHNS, CDR2 SASEGT. V lost 1 base and J lost 4, with 11 bases in between. The CDR3 runs 15 residues. DNA for the CDR3: TGTGCCAGCAGTGAAGGTTCAGGGCGGTACAATGAGCAGTTCTTC. It encodes CASSEGSGRYNEQFF.

The chain combines TRBV7-2 with TRBJ1-2, with 8 bases that match TRBD1. After removal of 5 bases from V and 6 bases from J, the junction contained 14 bases not matched to a gene. The germline gives CDR1 SGHTA, CDR2 FQGNSA. The CDR3 length is 16 residues. CDR3 nucleotides: TGTGCCAGCAGCCCCCAATCTCGGGACAGGCCACATGGCTACACCTTC. It specifies CASSPQSRDRPHGYTF. Variable domain in full (rest from reference TRBV7-2 and TRBJ1-2): GAGVSQSPSNKVTEKGKDVELRCDPISGHTALYWYRQSLGQGLEFLIYFQGNSAPDKSGLPSDRFSAERTGGSVSTLTIQRTQQEDSAVYLCASSPQSRDRPHGYTFGSGTRLTVV.

This chain connects TRBV9 to TRBJ1-1, with D maybe TRBD1 (5 bases). From germline, CDR1 is SGDLS and CDR2 YYNGEE. The CDR3 spans 16 residues. Trimming left V 4 bases short and J 2 bases short, with 18 bases between. The CDR3 DNA reads TGTGCCAGCAGCCCTAGTAGGCTAAGGGGAAACACTGAAGCTTTCTTT. The encoded protein is CASSPSRLRGNTEAFF.

The rearrangement joins TRBV4-2 to TRBJ2-7; 14 bases are a match to TRBD2. The CDR3 has 18 residues. The V gene end was trimmed by 3 bases and the J gene end by 0 bases; junction bases not matched to a gene: 7. The germline V gene has CDR1 LGHNA and CDR2 YNFKEQ. CDR3: CASSHQPGTSGSSYEQYF. The CDR3 DNA reads TGTGCCAGCAGCCACCAACCCGGGACTAGCGGGAGCTCCTACGAGCAGTACTTC.

The rearrangement joins TRBV7-6 to TRBJ2-5; no reliable D call. CDR3 length equals 15 residues. Germline V lookup: CDR1 SGHVS, CDR2 FNYEAQ. Trimming left V 0 bases short and J 4 bases short, with 12 bases between. CDR3 in DNA: TGTGCCAGCAGCTTAGCGAGGCAGCCTTTAGAGACCCAGTACTTC. Protein product: CASSLARQPLETQYF.

The gene calls are TRBV6-1 and TRBJ1-2, with 7 bases matching TRBD1. Trimming removed 4 bases from V and 2 bases from J; junction bases left unmatched: 10. CDR3 length: 16 residues. Germline-derived CDR1 and CDR2 are MNHNS and SASEGT. For the CDR3, the DNA is TGTGCCAGCAGTGGTTTCACCCAGGGACAGAACTATGGCTACACCTTC. Protein product: CASSGFTQGQNYGYTF.

The chain employs TRBV4-1 and TRBJ2-3, with TRBD2 matching 10 bases. Looked up from germline, CDR1 is MGHRA and CDR2 is YSYEKL. This CDR3 has 18 amino acids. Losses at the gene ends were 2 bases for V and 1 base for J; bases not matched to a gene: 9. The CDR3 nucleotides are TGCGCCAGCAGCCAATGGAGCGGGAGGGCCGATGGCACAGATACGCAGTATTTT. Its translation is CASSQWSGRADGTDTQYF.

The rearrangement links TRBV5-1 to TRBJ1-1; D may be TRBD1 (5 bases). Trimming took off 7 bases at V and 10 bases at J, with 14 bases between the two ends. Germline V gene data show CDR1 as SGHRS and CDR2 as YFSETQ. CDR3 length: 11 residues. CDR3 sequence (DNA): TGCGCCAGCTCCGAGGGACTAGTAGCTTTCTTT. Encoded protein: CASSEGLVAFF.

This rearrangement joins TRBV29-1 to TRBJ1-1; D gene ambiguous. The CDR3 runs 14 residues. Trimming left V 7 bases short and J 2 bases short, with 17 bases between. Germline CDR1 is SQVTM and CDR2 is ANQGSEA. The CDR3 here is CSGQGYRGNTEAFF. DNA of the CDR3: TGCAGCGGACAAGGGTACCGGGGAAACACTGAAGCTTTCTTT.

The chain links TRBV5-6 to TRBJ1-1; 8 bases are shared with TRBD1. The germline V gene has CDR1 SGHDT and CDR2 YYEEEE. This CDR3 has 13 amino acids. V lost 6 bases to trimming and J lost 5 bases; unmatched junction nucleotides: 6. CDR3 loop: CASKDRGGTEAFF. The CDR3 DNA is TGTGCCAGCAAAGACAGGGGTGGGACTGAAGCTTTCTTT.